This T cell receptor beta chain was captured in a study of OX40 agonist ivuxolimab in advanced cancers. The CDR3 covers 15 residues. Germline V gene data show CDR1 as MNHEY and CDR2 as SMNVEV (reference sequence). The V and J ends lost 6 bases and 4 bases respectively, with 17 bases between them. Assay used: immunoSEQ multiplex PCR; TCRdb lists only in-frame clones, some missing. The sample lists around 56,000 clones, about 85% occurring once. This sequence originates from an adult with an advanced solid tumor such as melanoma, head and neck, liver or kidney cancer. Sequences were derived from CD4+ or CD8+ T cells sorted from blood, sampled in a trial of the OX40 agonist ivuxolimab. The genes are TRBV27 and TRBJ2-3; the D gene is possibly TRBD1 (6 bases). The CDR3 region is CASRDSKRGADTQYF. The CDR3 nucleotides read TGTGCCAGCAGGGACAGCAAGCGAGGGGCAGATACGCAGTATTTT.